This section outlines one TCR beta chain sequence together with its context. It has no known antigen specificity. Nothing much larger sits one base from this clone, and base qualities are not available. The donors were healthy, HIV-negative adults who had no recently reported acute infections or vaccinations. All donors were Caucasian adults living in Nashville, Tennessee, USA. Magnetic negative selection was used to enrich CD4+ T cells, after which naive cells were positively selected on CD45RA and the negative fraction became the memory subset. Blood was collected by leukapheresis, and PBMCs were isolated by Ficoll-Histopaque density gradient centrifugation and then cryopreserved in liquid nitrogen vapor phase. Purity and quantity of every magnetically sorted T cell population were checked by analytical flow cytometry. Each sorted fraction had its genomic DNA isolated and then quantified by UV absorbance on a Nanodrop 2000c.

The sample belongs to a study of shared clonotypes between healthy human individuals (dated by TCRdb to between 2020 and 2021). In the study overall: Three men and two women, aged 18 to 49 years, made up the cohort. For each donor, CD4 naive and CD4 memory were each run on three plates, CD8 naive on two plates, and CD8 memory on one plate. The study deeply sequenced blood TCR repertoires of five healthy adults to estimate repertoire size and the extent of clonotype sharing between individuals. To increase sequencing depth and limit assay-specific biases, TCR repertoire library preparation and sequencing were carried out by different laboratories using diverse techniques. Each donor's leukapheresis produced roughly between roughly 0.94 and 9.5 billion PBMCs. Overall results and qualifications from the work: Because the study included only a small number of donors, the genetic and exposure-history diversity represented was limited. Sharing across a handful of donors was observed for approximately 5% of naive CD4, under 4% of naive CD8, over 2% of memory CD4, and 0.4% of memory CD8 clonotypes. Clonotypes shared by all four sorted-subset donors showed higher generation probabilities than non-shared clonotypes. Sampling was limited to blood, and TCR repertoires in tissue likely differ from TCR repertoires in blood. Naive subsets generally had larger estimated clonotype richness than memory subsets. Rarefaction of sorted-subset datasets indicated incomplete sequencing despite the large sequencing depth. Based on pairwise subsampling, the degree of clonotype sharing among donors was expected to be affected by sequencing depth.

The germline V gene specifies SGHVS as CDR1 and FQNEAQ as CDR2. The CDR3 holds 17 amino acids from the cysteine to the phenylalanine. Just the 51-base CDR3 DNA is kept, in frame starting at base 1. V and J are trimmed by 3 bases and 6 bases, and the gene matches miss 10 bases of the junction. Using the deep immunoSEQ assay, TCR CDR3 regions were amplified from genomic DNA by multiplex PCR. Extracted genomic DNA from each cell subset was distributed evenly across all wells of several immunoSEQ 96-well plates, and each plate was treated as a replicate. For sorted subsets, each replicate PCR was loaded with 200 ng genomic DNA, equivalent to 30,000 or so T cell genomes. Purified libraries were measured with a Qubit 3.0 fluorometer, size-checked on a Bioanalyzer 2100, and measured again with the KAPA Library Quantification kit. Every immunoSEQ 96-well plate was sequenced on a dedicated single-read 150-cycle Illumina NextSeq 550 flow cell. The paper's processing steps were these. The immunoSEQ output contained only junctional sequences without quality scores, so filtering could not match that applied to full-length reads. Sequences were annotated with PyIR, a Python wrapper for IgBLAST v1.9, and V/J genes and CDR3 were assigned using IMGT germline references. Reads were removed for weak V/J assignments (E-value above 1e-6), missing CDR3, stop codons, out-of-frame junctions, or ambiguous translated residues. V3J clonotypes were defined as sequences sharing an identical inferred V gene, J gene, and CDR3 amino acid sequence. Percentage overlap between repertoires was computed as shared unique clonotypes divided by the size of the smaller repertoire. RTK rarefaction, the Chao1 estimator, and Recon v2.1 estimates of unobserved clonotypes were used to assess repertoire richness. For all TCRbeta clonotypes obtained by the gDNA method from a few donors, generation probabilities were computed with OLGA. The table comes from immuneACCESS by way of TCRdb, which keeps in-frame sequences with V and J called. Part of the clones is missing from these tables; in studies checked, under half for an unresolved V gene and the rest for unknown reasons. That table gives V, J and clone size, and the DNA gave D and trimming. The sample contains more than 1,200,000 clones, approximately 98.5% of them found a single time. Together, the top ten hold over 0.3% of the sample.

The sequence was obtained from a man aged 25 to 45 in good health. This receptor chain uses TRBV7-8 and TRBJ2-3; 12 central bases correspond to TRBD2. The material sequenced was naive CD4+ T cells sorted from blood. In light of the paper, this sample's cell subset or site label describes: CD45RA+ positively selected. In nucleotides, the sequence is TGTGCCAGCAGCTTTGGAAATCTAGCGGGAGGGGGGGATACGCAGTATTTT. It translates to CASSFGNLAGGGDTQYF.